The T cell receptor (beta chain) under discussion was sequenced for a study of blood T cell repertoires in COVID-19. TCRdb keeps only in-frame clones here, not all; method: immunoSEQ multiplex PCR. The sample consists of some 150,000 clones, around 82% of them appearing once. V was cut by 4 bases and J by 7 bases, with 14 bases left in between. The CDR3 contains 15 residues. CDR1 and CDR2 (germline): MDHEN, SYDVKM. This chain joins TRBV28 and TRBJ1-6; the D is unclear. The sequence was collected from a man in his sixties with active or convalescent COVID-19. Sequencing used peripheral blood. Written as DNA, the CDR3 is TGTGCCAGCAGTTCACCCTTGGGAGTCAATTCACCCCTCCACTTT. Its protein is CASSSPLGVNSPLHF.